This T cell receptor beta chain was identified in a study of T cells in tuberculosis. Study information: This South African cohort compared adolescents with or without latent tuberculosis against adults with active tuberculosis. Broader study findings: Shorter CDR3-alpha in active tuberculosis partly drove smaller distances.

In the case of this clone: What it recognizes is unknown.

This CDR3 has 12 residues. The V and J ends lost 6 bases and 4 bases respectively, with 8 bases between them. The germline V gene has CDR1 SGHTS and CDR2 YDEGEE. Specified time point: new active TB diagnosis, blood taken before or within 7 days of starting treatment. Active tuberculosis patients were new diagnoses, HIV-seronegative, South African, and aged 18 years or older. Confirmation came from sputum smear and/or culture positivity for M. tuberculosis. Profiled with immunoSEQ multiplex PCR; TCRdb holds only in-frame clones, not every one. There are approximately 40,000 clones in the sample; approximately 94% occur only once, and roughly 4% lies in the top ten.

The chain carries TRBV5-8 and TRBJ1-5; D is undetermined. The sequence was collected from an adult with tuberculosis. The source was PBMCs, collected at tuberculosis diagnosis. The CDR3 coding sequence is TGTGCCAGCAACTTTCGGAATCAGCCCCAGCATTTT. This translates into CASNFRNQPQHF.